The 14 T cell receptor beta chains presented below share a single source sample, sequenced in a study of PD-L1 blockade in urothelial cancer. Sequencing was performed with immunoSEQ multiplex PCR; in TCRdb, only in-frame clones are kept and a portion is missing. This table holds about 80,000 clones, about 85% found once. The source was PBMCs, collected around atezolizumab (anti-PD-L1) treatment. The receptors were gathered from a woman between 70 and 85 years old with urothelial cancer.

The rearrangement links TRBV30 to TRBJ2-7; weak D call: TRBD1 (5 bases). The length of the CDR3 is 14 residues. V was shortened by 4 bases and J by 0 bases, with 13 bases between the two germline ends. Germline V gives CDR1 GTSNPN, CDR2 SVGIG (reference sequence). CDR3 sequence reads: CAWKVQGHSYEQYF. CDR3 sequence (DNA): TGTGCCTGGAAGGTCCAGGGCCACTCCTACGAGCAGTACTTC. Drawing the rest from reference TRBV30 and TRBJ2-7, the complete variable domain is SQTIHQWPATLVQPVGSPLSLECTVEGTSNPNLYWYRQAAGRGLQLLFYSVGIGQISSEVPQNLSASRPQDRQFILSSKKLLLSDSGFYLCAWKVQGHSYEQYFGPGTRLTVT.

This rearrangement joins TRBV11-2 to TRBJ2-7; D may correspond to TRBD1 or TRBD2 (5 bases each). The V end was cut by 5 bases, the J end by 3 bases, with 14 bases between. The CDR3 runs 14 residues. Looked up from germline, CDR1 is SGHAT and CDR2 is FQNNGV. As DNA, the CDR3 is TGTGCCAGCAGCCTAGCAGGGTTGAGCTACGAGCAGTACTTC. Protein product: CASSLAGLSYEQYF.

The chain employs TRBV30 and TRBJ1-1, with D perhaps matching TRBD1 (6 bases). CDR1 and CDR2 (germline): GTSNPN, SVGIG (reference sequence). The CDR3 totals 14 residues. Trimming removed 4 bases from V and 4 bases from J, with 16 bases in between. The CDR3 DNA follows: TGTGCCTGGAAATCGGGGCAGGGGAGCACTGAAGCTTTCTTT. Translating gives CAWKSGQGSTEAFF.

This clone has a handful of counts. The chain uses TRBV7-2 and TRBJ2-7, with TRBD1 as a possible D gene (7 bases). Germline loops: CDR1 SGHTA, CDR2 FQGNSA. This CDR3 region has 16 residues. Trimming cost V 5 bases and J 2 bases, with 19 bases left between them. CDR3 residues: CASSRAGGTVTYEQYF. The CDR3 nucleotides are TGTGCCAGCAGCCGAGCTGGGGGGACAGTAACCTACGAGCAGTACTTC.

The rearrangement links TRBV7-9 to TRBJ2-1, with 7 bases fitting TRBD2. Germline lookup yields CDR1 SEHNR and CDR2 FQNEAQ (reference sequence). The V and J ends lost 3 bases and 2 bases, in that order; junction bases with no gene match: 7. CDR3 size: 16 residues. In DNA, the CDR3 is TGTGCCAGCAGCTTCGGGGCTAGCGGCGCCTACAATGAGCAGTTCTTC. Its protein is CASSFGASGAYNEQFF. Full variable domain (remainder filled in from reference TRBV7-9 and TRBJ2-1): DTGVSQNPRHKITKRGQNVTFRCDPISEHNRLYWYRQTLGQGPEFLTYFQNEAQLEKSRLLSDRFSAERPKGSFSTLEIQRTEQGDSAMYLCASSFGASGAYNEQFFGPGTRLTVL.

J is TRBJ2-7 and V is TRBV25-1; 9 bases are a match to TRBD1. CDR1 and CDR2 (germline): MGHDK, SYGVNS. Trimming at V came to 1 base and at J to 1 base, leaving 8 bases not matched to a gene. The length of the CDR3 is 17 residues. The CDR3 loop reads CASSESGTGISSYEQYF. In DNA, the CDR3 is TGTGCCAGCAGTGAATCCGGGACAGGGATTAGTTCCTACGAGCAGTACTTC.

This chain connects TRBV30 to TRBJ2-2; 13 nucleotides agree with TRBD2. The CDR3 is made up of 18 amino acids. Germline assignment: CDR1 GTSNPN and CDR2 SVGIG (reference sequence). Trimming cost V 4 bases and J 4 bases; bases outside gene matches: 12. The CDR3 DNA sequence: TGTGCCTGGATGGCGCAATGGACTAGCGGGAGTGGCACCGGGGAGCTGTTTTTT. This gives the protein CAWMAQWTSGSGTGELFF.

This chain links TRBV4-1 with TRBJ2-1, with 9 bases lining up with TRBD1. CDR1 is MGHRA and CDR2 is YSYEKL in the germline V gene. The CDR3 totals 16 residues. The junction had 2 bases not matched to a gene; V was cut back by 2 bases and J by 0 bases. In nucleotides, the CDR3 is TGCGCCAGCAGCCAAAGGGACAGGGCCTCCTACAATGAGCAGTTCTTC. Amino acids: CASSQRDRASYNEQFF.

CDR3 sequence reads: CASSTLTGTGHPDTQYF. CDR3 bases: TGCGCCAGCAGCACACTAACCGGGACAGGACATCCAGATACGCAGTATTTT. V usage is TRBV5-1 and J usage is TRBJ2-3, with 8 bases fitting TRBD1. CDR3 length: 17 residues. CDR1 is SGHRS and CDR2 is YFSETQ in the germline V gene. Trimming at V came to 4 bases and at J to 4 bases, leaving 14 bases not matched to a gene.

J is TRBJ1-1 and V is TRBV9; D is possibly TRBD1 (6 bases). Per germline, CDR1 SGDLS and CDR2 YYNGEE. V dropped 4 bases and J dropped 1 base, with 14 bases sitting between them. The CDR3 extends over 15 amino acids. The DNA of the CDR3 is TGTGCCAGCAGCCGTGGGGGGGCGCGGAACACTGAAGCTTTCTTT. Protein: CASSRGGARNTEAFF.

The rearrangement links TRBV6-5 to TRBJ2-5; D may be TRBD1 (5 bases). Trimming pared 2 bases from V and 1 base from J, leaving 14 bases between. Germline V gene data show CDR1 as MNHEY and CDR2 as SVGAGI. The CDR3 runs 16 residues. The CDR3 DNA is TGTGCCAGCAGTTACGGGGCACCGGAGCTCCAAGAGACCCAGTACTTC. Protein: CASSYGAPELQETQYF.

In regard to this clone: This CDR3 is also generated by other DNA sequences in the sample. The chain combines TRBV5-1 with TRBJ2-2; TRBD2 matches at 14 bases. Trimming removed 0 bases from V and 1 base from J; junction bases left unmatched: 2. The CDR3 has 18 residues. The V gene's germline CDR1 is SGHRS and CDR2 YFSETQ. CDR3 in DNA: TGCGCCAGCAGCTTGGAAGGACTAGCGGGAGGGAACACCGGGGAGCTGTTTTTT. Its protein is CASSLEGLAGGNTGELFF.

This clone was counted only a few times. V usage is TRBV7-6 and J usage is TRBJ2-7; 9 bases match TRBD1. The CDR3 extends over 15 amino acids. V shed 0 bases, J shed 4 bases, and the junction held 4 bases outside the gene matches. Germline CDR1 reads SGHVS; CDR2 reads FNYEAQ. In DNA form, the CDR3 reads TGTGCCAGCAGCTTAGCGCTACAGGGGGCGTACGAGCAGTACTTC. It codes for CASSLALQGAYEQYF.

The J gene is TRBJ2-1, the V gene TRBV27; D may be TRBD1 (6 bases). Per the germline V gene, CDR1 is MNHEY and CDR2 is SMNVEV (reference sequence). The V and J ends lost 5 bases and 8 bases respectively, with 19 bases between them. There are 15 residues in the CDR3. CDR3 loop: CASSGQPDREDEQFF. CDR3 nucleotide sequence: TGTGCCAGCAGTGGACAGCCCGATAGAGAGGATGAGCAGTTCTTC.